Below are 10 T cell receptor beta chains sequenced from a single sample in a study of regulatory T cells in long-lasting Graves disease. CDR3 regions were amplified by Arm-PCR using iRepertoire HTBI primers to build TCR beta libraries. Via MiXCR, TCRdb re-called the multiplex PCR reads, giving one row per CDR3 protein. The sample records about 560,000 distinct CDR3 sequences, around 16% being singletons. The time point is: newly diagnosed GD, antithyroid drugs for less than 3 months. PBMCs were the source of the RNA used for TCR sequencing. These data also formed part of another study, on T cells in Graves' hyperthyroidism and ophthalmopathy.

This specimen was peripheral blood mononuclear cells (PBMCs), taken at new diagnosis, from a patient treated with antithyroid drugs. The receptor set was obtained from a man between 18 and 35 years old with Graves disease.

As to this clonotype: A single base separates this from a much larger clone, so it may be a read error. The chain employs TRBV7-8 and TRBJ1-5; D is perhaps TRBD1 (5 bases). The CDR3 length is 15 residues. Trimming pared 2 bases from V and 5 bases from J, leaving 13 bases between. The germline V gene has CDR1 SGHVS and CDR2 FQNEAQ. Written as DNA, the CDR3 is TGTGCCAGCAGCTTAACGACAGAGAGTGATCAGCCCCAGCATTTT. This translates into CASSLTTESDQPQHF.

This clonotype was counted only a few times. J is TRBJ1-5 and V is TRBV27; 7 bases agree with TRBD1. Germline CDR1 reads MNHEY; CDR2 reads SMNVEV (reference sequence). V was clipped by 6 bases and J by 7 bases; unmatched bases: 18. CDR3 length: 17 residues. CDR3 in DNA: TGTGCCAGCAGCCCATCCCTGGGGGCAGGGGGACGGCAGCCCCAGCATTTT. Amino acid sequence: CASSPSLGAGGRQPQHF.

This clonotype was seen more than once but under ten times. The rearrangement links TRBV29-1 to TRBJ1-2; D possibly corresponds to TRBD1 (6 bases). The CDR3 consists of 12 residues. Deletions cut 6 bases from V and 6 bases from J, with 14 bases between. Germline V gene lookup returns CDR1 SQVTM and CDR2 ANQGSEA. The CDR3 spells CSVPGTRDGYTF. Written as DNA, the CDR3 is TGCAGCGTCCCCGGGACAAGGGATGGCTACACCTTC.

Concerning this clonotype: This may stem from a read error, because a much larger clone lies one nucleotide away. The J gene is TRBJ1-1, the V gene TRBV29-1; 7 positions match TRBD1. Germline V gene lookup returns CDR1 SQVTM and CDR2 ANQGSEA. CDR3 size: 11 residues. The CDR3 DNA follows: TGCAGCGTATTCAGGGGGTATGAAGTTTTCTTT. It specifies CSVFRGYEVFF.

This clonotype was recorded at least ten times. The chain employs TRBV6-1 and TRBJ1-5; maybe TRBD1 (6 bases). This CDR3 spans 17 amino acids. CDR1 is MNHNS and CDR2 is SASEGT in the germline V gene. Trimming stripped 5 bases from V and 0 bases from J, with 17 bases between. The CDR3: CASSTRDTPYSNQPQHF. The DNA for the CDR3 is TGTGCCAGCAGTACCCGGGACACCCCTTATAGCAATCAGCCCCAGCATTTT.

This rearrangement joins TRBV20-1 to TRBJ2-7; 8 bases line up with TRBD2. The junction had 12 bases not matched to a gene; V was cut back by 3 bases and J by 5 bases. Germline V lookup: CDR1 DFQATT, CDR2 SNEGSKA (reference sequence). There are 15 residues in the CDR3. The CDR3 nucleotides read TGCAGTGCTAGGGGGACTAGTTCGGGGATCCACGAGCAGTACTTC. As protein: CSARGTSSGIHEQYF.

This clonotype has a count of ten or more. The J gene is TRBJ1-1, the V gene TRBV12-3 or TRBV12-4; 9 bases fit TRBD1. The CDR3 is made up of 15 amino acids. Losses at the gene ends were 3 bases for V and 4 bases for J; bases not matched to a gene: 6. The CDR3 reads CASSFTGGASTEAFF. The DNA for the CDR3 is TGTGCCAGCAGTTTCACAGGGGGCGCAAGCACTGAAGCTTTCTTT.

This clonotype was picked up many times. J is TRBJ2-1 and V is TRBV27; D may be TRBD1 or TRBD2 (5 bases each). This CDR3 is 13 amino acids long. Trimming left V 8 bases short and J 6 bases short, with 14 bases between. Looked up from germline, CDR1 is MNHEY and CDR2 is SMNVEV (reference sequence). CDR3 residues: CASSIQEANEQFF. Here the CDR3 DNA reads TGTGCCAGCTCTATACAGGAGGCCAATGAGCAGTTCTTC.

The CDR3, as DNA: TGTGCCAGCAGCGTAGATCTAGCGGGAGGACAGGAGCAGTTCTTC. It translates to CASSVDLAGGQEQFF. The chain couples TRBV9 to TRBJ2-1, with 11 bases fitting TRBD2. After removal of 0 bases from V and 10 bases from J, the junction contained 6 bases not matched to a gene. This CDR3 contains 15 residues. Germline loops: CDR1 SGDLS, CDR2 YYNGEE.

This clonotype was found many times. The chain carries TRBV27 and TRBJ2-6; D gene uncertain. The CDR3 is 14 amino acids. V was shortened by 0 bases and J by 1 base, with 1 base between the two germline ends. The germline V gene has CDR1 MNHEY and CDR2 SMNVEV (reference sequence). The CDR3 DNA follows: TGTGCCAGCAGTTTATCGTCTGGGGCCAACGTCCTGACTTTC. This encodes CASSLSSGANVLTF. The variable domain in full, completed from reference TRBV27 and TRBJ2-6, reads EAQVTQNPRYLITVTGKKLTVTCSQNMNHEYMSWYRQDPGLGLRQIYYSMNVEVTDKGDVPEGYKVSRKEKRNFPLILESPSPNQTSLYFCASSLSSGANVLTFGAGSRLTVL.